The 7 T cell receptor beta chains below were found in one sample sequenced in a study of blood T cell repertoires in COVID-19. Libraries were prepared by immunoSEQ multiplex PCR; TCRdb keeps only in-frame clonotypes and omits some of them. The sample has over 150,000 clones; just under 85% are singletons. The material sequenced was peripheral blood. The receptors were sampled from a woman aged 80 or older with COVID-19, enrolled during active disease.

The V and J genes are TRBV5-4 and TRBJ2-7; TRBD2 is a possible D gene (6 bases). Germline V gene lookup returns CDR1 SGHNT and CDR2 YYREEE (reference sequence). The V gene lost 0 bases and the J gene lost 7 bases, with 14 bases spanning the gap. The CDR3 sequence is 14 residues long. The DNA for the CDR3 is TGTGCCAGCAGCTTGGATGCGGCAGGGAGGGAGCAGTACTTC. Its translation: CASSLDAAGREQYF.

This clone came up once. The DNA of the CDR3 is TGTGCCAGCGGGGAACCACGGGGGGGCCCCTACAATGAGCAGTTCTTC. Its translation is CASGEPRGGPYNEQFF. The chain employs TRBV2 and TRBJ2-1; the match to TRBD2 covers 8 bases. The trim removed 8 bases at V and 2 bases at J, leaving 11 bases unmatched. CDR3 size: 16 residues. Germline lookup yields CDR1 SNHLY and CDR2 FYNNEI.

This clone showed up just once. Within the sample, other DNA sequences also encode this same CDR3. The chain employs TRBV3-1 (or the pseudogene TRBV3-2) and TRBJ2-5; no definite D call. Trimming left V 1 base short and J 5 bases short, with 5 bases between. Germline V gene lookup returns CDR1 LGHDT and CDR2 YNNKEL (reference sequence). The CDR3 covers 12 residues. The CDR3 DNA follows: TGTGCCAGCAGCCAAGTCGTCGAGACCCAGTACTTC. The encoded protein is CASSQVVETQYF.

This clone was seen a single time. This chain connects TRBV3-1 (or the pseudogene TRBV3-2) to TRBJ1-1; 8 positions agree with TRBD1. This CDR3 contains 17 residues. Germline values: CDR1 LGHDT, CDR2 YNNKEL (reference sequence). Losses at the gene ends were 0 bases for V and 4 bases for J; bases not matched to a gene: 10. The CDR3 DNA sequence: TGTGCCAGCAGCCAAGATAGGAACAGGGGGTTCGTCACTGAAGCTTTCTTT. As protein: CASSQDRNRGFVTEAFF.

As for this clone: The same CDR3 can be traced to other DNA sequences in this sample. This chain joins TRBV18 and TRBJ2-7; TRBD2 is a possible D gene (6 bases). The CDR3 is made up of 13 amino acids. Trimming removed 3 bases at V and 0 bases at J, with 6 bases between. The V gene's germline CDR1 is KGHSH and CDR2 LQKENI. As DNA, the CDR3 is TGTGCCAGCTCACCCGGGAGCTCCTACGAGCAGTACTTC. Translated: CASSPGSSYEQYF.

The rearrangement joins TRBV6-5 to TRBJ1-2; no definite D call. This CDR3 comprises 15 residues. V lost 2 bases to trimming and J lost 5 bases, with 15 bases between them. Germline V lookup: CDR1 MNHEY, CDR2 SVGAGI. The CDR3: CASSYGQEGTYGYTF. CDR3 coding DNA: TGTGCCAGCAGTTACGGGCAGGAGGGTACATATGGCTACACCTTC.

The chain couples TRBV6-5 to TRBJ1-1, with 9 bases lining up with TRBD1. The CDR3 is 15 residues long. The junction had 7 bases not matched to a gene; V was cut back by 4 bases and J by 4 bases. Germline CDR1 and CDR2: MNHEY and SVGAGI. The CDR3: CASSFGQGYFTEAFF. The CDR3 DNA follows: TGTGCCAGCAGTTTCGGACAGGGGTACTTCACTGAAGCTTTCTTT.